The present T cell receptor (beta chain) was sequenced within a study of cytomegalovirus exposure and HLA in healthy donors. A multiplex PCR was run with 60 Vbeta primers and 13 Jbeta primers. Assay: immunoSEQ multiplex PCR; the TCRdb copy retains only in-frame clones and omits some. The sample records under 130,000 clones, around 74% being singletons. CDR3 size: 18 residues. Germline V gene lookup returns CDR1 MNHEY and CDR2 SMNVEV (reference sequence). Losses at the gene ends were 6 bases for V and 0 bases for J; bases not matched to a gene: 11. Sequenced material: PBMCs. The TCR sequence derives from a woman aged 35 to 49 in good health and CMV-seropositive. V is TRBV27 and J is TRBJ2-6; 7 bases agree with TRBD1. CDR3 DNA sequence: TGTGCCAGCAGGAATACCGGGACAGCCTTCTCTGGGGCCAACGTCCTGACTTTC. This codes for CASRNTGTAFSGANVLTF.